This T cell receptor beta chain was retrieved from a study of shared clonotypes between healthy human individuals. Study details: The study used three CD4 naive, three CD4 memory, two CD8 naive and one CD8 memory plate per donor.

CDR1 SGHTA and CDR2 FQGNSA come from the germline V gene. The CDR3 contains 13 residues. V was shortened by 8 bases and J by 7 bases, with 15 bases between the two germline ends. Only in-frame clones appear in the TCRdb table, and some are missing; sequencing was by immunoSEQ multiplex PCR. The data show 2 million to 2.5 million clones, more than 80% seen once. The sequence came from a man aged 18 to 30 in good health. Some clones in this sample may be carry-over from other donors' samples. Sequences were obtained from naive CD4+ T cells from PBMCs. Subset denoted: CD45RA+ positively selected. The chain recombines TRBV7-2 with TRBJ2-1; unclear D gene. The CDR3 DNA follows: TGTGCCAGCGGCCTAGGAACGACAAATGAGCAGTTCTTC. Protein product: CASGLGTTNEQFF. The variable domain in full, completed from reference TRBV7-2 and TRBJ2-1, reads GAGVSQSPSNKVTEKGKDVELRCDPISGHTALYWYRQSLGQGLEFLIYFQGNSAPDKSGLPSDRFSAERTGGSVSTLTIQRTQQEDSAVYLCASGLGTTNEQFFGPGTRLTVL.